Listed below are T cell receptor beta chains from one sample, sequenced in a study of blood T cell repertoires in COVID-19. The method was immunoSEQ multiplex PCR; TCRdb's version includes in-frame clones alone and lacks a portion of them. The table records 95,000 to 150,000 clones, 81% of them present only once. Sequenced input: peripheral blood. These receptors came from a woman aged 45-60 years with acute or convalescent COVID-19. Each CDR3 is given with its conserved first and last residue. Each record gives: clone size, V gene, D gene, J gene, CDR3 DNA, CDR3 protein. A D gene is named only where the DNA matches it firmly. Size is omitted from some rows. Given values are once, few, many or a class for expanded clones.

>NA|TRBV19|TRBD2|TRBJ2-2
TGTGCCAGTATAGCTAGCGGGAGTGCTCCCGGGGAGCTGTTTTTT
CASIASGSAPGELFF
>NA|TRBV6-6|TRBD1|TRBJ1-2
TGTGCCAGCAGAGATTCAGGGGGAGGAATTGGCTACACCTTC
CASRDSGGGIGYTF
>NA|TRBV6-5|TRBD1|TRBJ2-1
TGTGCCAGCAGTTCCTTCTTACAGGGGGCGCGTGAGCAGTTCTTC
CASSSFLQGAREQFF
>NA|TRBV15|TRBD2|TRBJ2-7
TGTGCCACCAGCAGAGATCAGGCTAGCGGGAGAGGTCACTACTACGAGCAGTACTTC
CATSRDQASGRGHYYEQYF
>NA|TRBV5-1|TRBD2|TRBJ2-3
TGCGCCAGCAGCTCGAGCCTAGCGGGAGGTACAGATACGCAGTATTTT
CASSSSLAGGTDTQYF
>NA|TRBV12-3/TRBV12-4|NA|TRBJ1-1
TGTGCCAGCAGCTTCGATTTGCGAGGAGCTTTCTTT
CASSFDLRGAFF
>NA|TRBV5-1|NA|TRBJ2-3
TGCGCCAGCAGCTTGTTAGCTAGCGGCACAGATACGCAGTATTTT
CASSLLASGTDTQYF
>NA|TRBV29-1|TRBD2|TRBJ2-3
TGCAGCGTTGAGGCGGGAGATTTCACAGATACGCAGTATTTT
CSVEAGDFTDTQYF
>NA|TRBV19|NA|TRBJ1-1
TGTGCCAGTAGGACAAATGAGAACACTGAAGCTTTCTTT
CASRTNENTEAFF
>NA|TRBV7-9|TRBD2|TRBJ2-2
TGTGCCAGCAGCTTGGGACTAGCGGGAACCGGGACCGGGGAGCTGTTTTTT
CASSLGLAGTGTGELFF
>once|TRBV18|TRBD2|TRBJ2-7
TGTGCCAGCTCACCACAAAGCGGGGGCACCTACGAGCAGTACTTC
CASSPQSGGTYEQYF
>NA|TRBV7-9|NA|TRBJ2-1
TGTGCCAGCAGCGAGAGTCGTACCCTCGATGAGCAGTTCTTC
CASSESRTLDEQFF
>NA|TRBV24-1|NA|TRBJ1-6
TGTGCCCTCCTCGGGGGCTCCTATAATTCACCCCTCCACTTT
CALLGGSYNSPLHF
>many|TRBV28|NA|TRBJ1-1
TGTGCCAGCAGAGAAGAAGACAGGCTGAACACTGAAGCTTTCTTT
CASREEDRLNTEAFF
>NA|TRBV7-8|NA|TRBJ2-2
TGTGCCAGCAGCTCTCGGGACTCAAACACCGGGGAGCTGTTTTTT
CASSSRDSNTGELFF
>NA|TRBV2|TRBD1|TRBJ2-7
TGTGCCAGCGGGCGTAGGGGGCTCTACGAGCAGTACTTC
CASGRRGLYEQYF
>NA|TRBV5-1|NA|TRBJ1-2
TGCGCCAGCAGCTTACCTTCAGGGTCGGGTGGCTACACCTTC
CASSLPSGSGGYTF
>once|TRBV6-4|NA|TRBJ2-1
TGTGCCAGCAGTGCGAACAGTTACAATGAGCAGTTCTTC
CASSANSYNEQFF
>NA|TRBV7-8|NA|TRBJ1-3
TGTGCCAGCAGCTCGACACCCTTTACCTACTCTGGAAACACCATATATTTT
CASSSTPFTYSGNTIYF
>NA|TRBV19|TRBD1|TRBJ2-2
TGTGCCAGTAGCAGCCGGACAGGGGCCGCCGGGGAGCTGTTTTTT
CASSSRTGAAGELFF
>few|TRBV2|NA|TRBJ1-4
TGTGCCAGCAGTGGGTCGGGGAATGAAAAACTGTTTTTT
CASSGSGNEKLFF
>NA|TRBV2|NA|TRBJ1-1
TGTGCCAGCAGTTCGGACAAAAACACTGAAGCTTTCTTT
CASSSDKNTEAFF
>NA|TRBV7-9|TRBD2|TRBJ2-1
TGTGCCAGCAGCTTAGGCCTAGCGGGAGGCCGAGTGCAGTTCTTC
CASSLGLAGGRVQFF
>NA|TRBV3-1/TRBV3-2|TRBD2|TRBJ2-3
TGTGCCAGCAGCCATGCGGGAGGGGGCACAGATACGCAGTATTTT
CASSHAGGGTDTQYF
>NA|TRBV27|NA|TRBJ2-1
TGTGCCAGCAGTTTATCTTTGTGGAGGGAGCAGTTCTTC
CASSLSLWREQFF
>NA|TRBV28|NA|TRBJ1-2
TGTGCCAGCAGTTCATTGTGGGGGGAGGGTGGCTACACCTTC
CASSSLWGEGGYTF
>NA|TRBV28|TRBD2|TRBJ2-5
TGTGCCAGCAGTGTGGGACTAGCCCAAGAGACCCAGTACTTC
CASSVGLAQETQYF
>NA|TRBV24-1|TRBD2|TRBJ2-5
TGTGCCACCAGTGACCCACTAGCGGCCAGAGAGACCCAGTACTTC
CATSDPLAARETQYF
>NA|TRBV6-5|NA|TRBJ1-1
TGTGCCAGCACGCGGAACACTGAAGCTTTCTTT
CASTRNTEAFF
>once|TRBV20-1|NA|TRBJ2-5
TGCAGTGCTAGTGACCCCCAGGGTGGAGAGACCCAGTACTTC
CSASDPQGGETQYF
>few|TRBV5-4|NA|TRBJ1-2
TGTGCCAGCAGCAGCACCCTCCGGGGGGTGGGTGGCTACACCTTC
CASSSTLRGVGGYTF
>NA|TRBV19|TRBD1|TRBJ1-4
TGTGCCAGTGGACGGGACAGGGGGGATGAAAAACTGTTTTTT
CASGRDRGDEKLFF
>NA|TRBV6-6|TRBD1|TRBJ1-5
TGTGCCAGTCAGGAACAGGGGGCCGGGAGCAATCAGCCCCAGCATTTT
CASQEQGAGSNQPQHF
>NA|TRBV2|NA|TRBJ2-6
TGTGCCAGCAGTGAGTTGGGGGGGCCTGGGGCCAACGTCCTGACTTTC
CASSELGGPGANVLTF
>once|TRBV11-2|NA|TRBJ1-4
TGTGCCAGCAGCTTGGTACGAGATGAAAAACTGTTTTTT
CASSLVRDEKLFF
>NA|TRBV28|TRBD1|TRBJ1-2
TGTGCCAGCATTCCGCGGGGACAGGCCCTAAACTACACCTTC
CASIPRGQALNYTF
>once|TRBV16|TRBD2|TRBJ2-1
TGTGCCAGCAGTTCGGGGGGGAGTTCCTACAATGAGCAGTTCTTC
CASSSGGSSYNEQFF
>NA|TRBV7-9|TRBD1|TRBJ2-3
TGTGCCAGCAGCCTGGTTGGGTTCACAGGGGATGCTGCAGATACGCAGTATTTT
CASSLVGFTGDAADTQYF
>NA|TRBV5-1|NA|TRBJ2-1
TGCGCCAGCAGCCCGATGGGGGGAGGCGATGAGCAGTTCTTC
CASSPMGGGDEQFF
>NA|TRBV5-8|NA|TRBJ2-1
TGTGCCAGCAGCTTGGCCCTTCAGGGTTTTAAGTATGAGCAGTTCTTC
CASSLALQGFKYEQFF
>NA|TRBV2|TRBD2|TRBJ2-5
TGTGCCAGCGCAGAAACTAGCGGGAGGCCGGAGACCCAGTACTTC
CASAETSGRPETQYF
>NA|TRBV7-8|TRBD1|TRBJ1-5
TGTGCCAGCAGCCCACCGGGACAGGGAAGTCGAAATCAGCCCCAGCATTTT
CASSPPGQGSRNQPQHF
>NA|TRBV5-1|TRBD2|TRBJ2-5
TGCGCCAGCGGACTAGCGGGGGGGCCGGAGACCCAGTACTTC
CASGLAGGPETQYF
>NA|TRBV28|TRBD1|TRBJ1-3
TGTGCCAGCAGGACAGGGGGCGCGGGAAACACCATATATTTT
CASRTGGAGNTIYF
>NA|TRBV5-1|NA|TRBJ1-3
TGCGCCAGCAGCTTGGAACCAGGGTACGGAAACACCATATATTTT
CASSLEPGYGNTIYF
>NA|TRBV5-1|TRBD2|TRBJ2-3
TGCGCCAGCAGAGTAGCGGGTAGCACAGATACGCAGTATTTT
CASRVAGSTDTQYF
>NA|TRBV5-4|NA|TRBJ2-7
TGTGCCAGCAGCCTCGGACACGATGCGCAGTACTTC
CASSLGHDAQYF
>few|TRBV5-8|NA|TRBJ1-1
TGTGCCAGCAGCGGCAGGGGCAGCTATTTCACTGAAGCTTTCTTT
CASSGRGSYFTEAFF
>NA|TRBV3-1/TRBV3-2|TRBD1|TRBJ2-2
TGTGCCAGCAGCCAAGAAAGGGACAGGGGTCTCCCCGGGGAGCTGTTTTTT
CASSQERDRGLPGELFF
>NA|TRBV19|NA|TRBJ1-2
TGTGCCAGTAGTATTGCGGAGTACTATGGCTACACCTTC
CASSIAEYYGYTF
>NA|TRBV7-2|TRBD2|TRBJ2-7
TGTGCCAGCAGCGCGGAAGGGACTATCCTCTACGAGCAGTACTTC
CASSAEGTILYEQYF
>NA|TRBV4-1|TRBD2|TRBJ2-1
TGCGCCAGCAGCCAAGATCTTGTCGGCGGGAGGCCAGGTTTGGATGAGCAGTTCTTC
CASSQDLVGGRPGLDEQFF
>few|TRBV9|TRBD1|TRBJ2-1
TGTGCCAGCAGCGTAGCGGGACAGACTTACAATGAGCAGTTCTTC
CASSVAGQTYNEQFF
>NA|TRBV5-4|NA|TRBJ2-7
TGTGCCAGCAGCTTGTCGAAGACAGACTACGAGCAGTACTTC
CASSLSKTDYEQYF
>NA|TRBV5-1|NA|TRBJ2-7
TGCGCCAGCAGCTTGTTGGCGACGGGTAGCGAGCAGTACTTC
CASSLLATGSEQYF
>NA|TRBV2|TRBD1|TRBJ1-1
TGTGCCAGCAATCGGGACAGACCGAACACTGAAGCTTTCTTT
CASNRDRPNTEAFF
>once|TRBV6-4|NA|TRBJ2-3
TGTGCCAGCAGTGCGGGGAGCACAGATACGCAGTATTTT
CASSAGSTDTQYF